These 5 T cell receptor beta chains were all obtained from the same sample, sequenced in a study of blood T cell repertoires in COVID-19. The method was immunoSEQ multiplex PCR; TCRdb's version includes in-frame clones alone and lacks a portion of them. The data show 120,000 or so clones, with around three quarters seen just once and around 16% held by the top ten. Sample: peripheral blood. The receptors originated from a man in his 60s with active or convalescent COVID-19.

This clone was detected a few times. The chain employs TRBV28 and TRBJ1-3; D remains unclear. The CDR3 has 15 residues. Between the trimmed V and J ends, which lost 3 bases and 2 bases, there was a span of 11 bases. Per germline, CDR1 MDHEN and CDR2 SYDVKM. CDR3 in amino acids: CASSLAGTAGNTIYF. CDR3 coding DNA: TGTGCCAGCAGTTTGGCAGGCACGGCTGGAAACACCATATATTTT.

J is TRBJ2-1 and V is TRBV5-4; maybe TRBD2 (6 bases). The CDR3 is 15 residues long. Trimming left V 5 bases short and J 7 bases short, with 19 bases between. Germline values: CDR1 SGHNT, CDR2 YYREEE (reference sequence). CDR3 nucleotide sequence: TGTGCCAGCAGGGATCGGGACTCTTTTAAGAATGAGCAGTTCTTC. It encodes CASRDRDSFKNEQFF. The full variable domain, rest sourced from reference TRBV5-4 and TRBJ2-1, is ETGVTQSPTHLIKTRGQQVTLRCSSQSGHNTVSWYQQALGQGPQFIFQYYREEENGRGNFPPRFSGLQFPNYSSELNVNALELDDSALYLCASRDRDSFKNEQFFGPGTRLTVL.

V usage is TRBV5-6 and J usage is TRBJ1-4, with a possible D match to TRBD1 (5 bases). CDR1 is SGHDT, CDR2 YYEEEE, per germline. V dropped 4 bases and J dropped 8 bases, with 18 bases sitting between them. This CDR3 spans 15 amino acids. The CDR3 DNA follows: TGTGCCAGCAGCCCAGGGCCCAATAGAGGCGAAAAACTGTTTTTT. Translation: CASSPGPNRGEKLFF.

A few counts support this clone. The chain carries TRBV3-1 (or the pseudogene TRBV3-2) and TRBJ2-2; 16 bases match TRBD2. V gave up 2 bases and J gave up 6 bases; unmatched junction bases: 9. Germline CDR1 reads LGHDT; CDR2 reads YNNKEL (reference sequence). The CDR3 length is 19 residues. This chain's CDR3 is CASSQSGLAGGPQAGELFF. The CDR3 DNA sequence: TGTGCCAGCAGCCAATCGGGACTAGCGGGAGGGCCTCAGGCCGGGGAGCTGTTTTTT.

The chain has TRBV2 and TRBJ1-4; unclear D gene. The CDR3 totals 13 residues. CDR1 SNHLY and CDR2 FYNNEI come from the germline V gene. Trimming took 6 bases from V and 7 from J, leaving 12 bases between them. For the CDR3, the DNA is TGTGCCAGCAGGCCGGGGTTTGTTGAAAAACTGTTTTTT. Protein: CASRPGFVEKLFF.